This entry describes one T cell receptor beta chain. The antigen is not known. This sample was included in a study of T-cell memory formation after mild COVID-19. Study-wide results and caveats: Researchers report contracting CD4+ clones mostly in CM and EM, with CD8+ clones in EMRA.

TCRdb reprocessed the 5' RACE reads via MiXCR and lists one record per CDR3 protein. Of 140,000 to 150,000 distinct CDR3 sequences in the sample, under 30% are singletons; the top ten hold roughly 25%. Input material: PBMCs or a T cell subset sorted from them (not recorded which). This receptor was obtained from an adult woman who had mild COVID-19 (a few samples of this study predate the infection). Cell type and time point are not known.

The CDR3 nucleotides are TGCGCCAGCAGCCAAGCCCCGGGGTATGGCGATGGCTACACCTTC. This encodes CASSQAPGYGDGYTF. V and J are TRBV4-1 and TRBJ1-2, with D uncertain. The V end was cut by 1 base, the J end by 6 bases, with 15 bases between. This CDR3 is built from 15 residues. Looked up from germline, CDR1 is MGHRA and CDR2 is YSYEKL.